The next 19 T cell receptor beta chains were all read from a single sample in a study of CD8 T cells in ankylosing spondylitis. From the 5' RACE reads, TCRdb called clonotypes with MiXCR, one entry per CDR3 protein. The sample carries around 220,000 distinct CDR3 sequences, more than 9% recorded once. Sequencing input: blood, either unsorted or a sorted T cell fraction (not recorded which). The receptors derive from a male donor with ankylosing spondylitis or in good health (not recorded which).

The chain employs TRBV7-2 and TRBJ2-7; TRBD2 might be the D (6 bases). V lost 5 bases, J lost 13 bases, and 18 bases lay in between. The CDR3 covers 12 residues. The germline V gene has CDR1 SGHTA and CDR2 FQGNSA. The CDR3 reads CASSPGTAVPYF. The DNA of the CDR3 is TGTGCCAGCAGCCCCGGGACTGCCGTGCCCTACTTC.

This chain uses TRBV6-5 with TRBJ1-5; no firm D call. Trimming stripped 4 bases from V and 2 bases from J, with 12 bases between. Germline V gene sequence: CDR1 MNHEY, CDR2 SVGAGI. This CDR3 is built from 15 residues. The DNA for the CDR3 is TGTGCCAGCAGTTGGGCCGCCGGGGGCAATCAGCCCCAGCATTTT. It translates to CASSWAAGGNQPQHF.

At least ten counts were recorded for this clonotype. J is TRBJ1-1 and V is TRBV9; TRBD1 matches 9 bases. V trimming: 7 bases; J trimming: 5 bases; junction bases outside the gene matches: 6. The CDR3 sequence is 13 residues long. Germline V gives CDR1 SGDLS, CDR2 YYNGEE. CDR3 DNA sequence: TGTGCCAGCTCGGGACAGGGTTTTACTGAAGCTTTCTTT. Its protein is CASSGQGFTEAFF.

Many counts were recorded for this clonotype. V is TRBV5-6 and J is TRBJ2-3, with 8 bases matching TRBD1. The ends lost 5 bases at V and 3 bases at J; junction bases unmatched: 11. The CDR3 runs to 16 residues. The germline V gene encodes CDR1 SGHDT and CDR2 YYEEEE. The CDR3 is CASRRPATGETDTQYF. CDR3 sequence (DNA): TGTGCCAGCAGGAGACCAGCGACAGGGGAGACAGATACGCAGTATTTT. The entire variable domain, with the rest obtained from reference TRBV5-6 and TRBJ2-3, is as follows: DAGVTQSPTHLIKTRGQQVTLRCSPKSGHDTVSWYQQALGQGPQFIFQYYEEEERQRGNFPDRFSGHQFPNYSSELNVNALLLGDSALYLCASRRPATGETDTQYFGPGTRLTVL.

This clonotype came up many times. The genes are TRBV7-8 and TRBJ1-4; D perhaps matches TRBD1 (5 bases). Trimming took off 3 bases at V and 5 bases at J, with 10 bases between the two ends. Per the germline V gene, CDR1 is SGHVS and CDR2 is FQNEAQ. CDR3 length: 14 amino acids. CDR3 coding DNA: TGTGCCAGCAGCTTCAGGGAAAGGAATGAAAAACTGTTTTTT. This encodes CASSFRERNEKLFF.

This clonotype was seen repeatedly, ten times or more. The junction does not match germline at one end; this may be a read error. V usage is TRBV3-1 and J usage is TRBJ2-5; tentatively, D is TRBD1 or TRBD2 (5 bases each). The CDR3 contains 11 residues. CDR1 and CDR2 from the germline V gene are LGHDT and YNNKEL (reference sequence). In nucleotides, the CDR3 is TGTGCCAGCAGCCAAGCCGGGGCAGGTATATTC. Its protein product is CASSQAGAGIF.

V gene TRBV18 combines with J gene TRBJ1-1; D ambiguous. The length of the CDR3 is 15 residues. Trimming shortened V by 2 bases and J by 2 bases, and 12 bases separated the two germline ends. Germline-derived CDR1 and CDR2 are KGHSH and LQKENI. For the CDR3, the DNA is TGTGCCAGCTCACCAGACTCGCAGCACAACACTGAAGCTTTCTTT. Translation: CASSPDSQHNTEAFF.

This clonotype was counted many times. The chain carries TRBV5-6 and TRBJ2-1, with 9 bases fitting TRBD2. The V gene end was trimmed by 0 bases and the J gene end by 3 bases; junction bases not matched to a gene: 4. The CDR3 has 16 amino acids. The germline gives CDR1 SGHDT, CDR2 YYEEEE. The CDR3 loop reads CASSLELAGFYNEQFF. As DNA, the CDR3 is TGTGCCAGCAGCTTGGAGCTAGCGGGATTCTACAATGAGCAGTTCTTC.

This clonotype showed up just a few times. CDR3 in DNA: TGTGCCAGCAGCCGGGACGGCAATCAGCCCCAGCATTTT. Its translation is CASSRDGNQPQHF. The J gene is TRBJ1-5, the V gene TRBV12-3 or TRBV12-4, with a tentative D call TRBD1 (5 bases). This CDR3 is 13 amino acids long. The germline V and J ends were trimmed by 6 bases and 2 bases, with 8 bases remaining between them.

CDR3 nucleotide sequence: TGTGCCAGTAGTATGAGACCGATAACTGAAGCTTTCTTT. It encodes CASSMRPITEAFF. V is TRBV19 and J is TRBJ1-1; unclear D gene. Germline lookup yields CDR1 LNHDA and CDR2 SQIVND (reference sequence). V was shortened by 3 bases and J by 5 bases, with 10 bases between the two germline ends. The CDR3 contains 13 residues.

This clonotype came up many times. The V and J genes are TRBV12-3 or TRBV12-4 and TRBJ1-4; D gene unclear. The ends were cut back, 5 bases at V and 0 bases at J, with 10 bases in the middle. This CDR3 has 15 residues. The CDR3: CASSGQDATNEKLFF. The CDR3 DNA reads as TGTGCCAGCAGTGGCCAGGACGCAACTAATGAAAAACTGTTTTTT.

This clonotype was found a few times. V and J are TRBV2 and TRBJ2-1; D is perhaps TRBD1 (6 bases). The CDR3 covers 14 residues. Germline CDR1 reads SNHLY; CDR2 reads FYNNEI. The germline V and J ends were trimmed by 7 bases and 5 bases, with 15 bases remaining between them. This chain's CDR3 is CASINFEGDNEQFF. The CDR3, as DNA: TGTGCCAGCATAAATTTTGAGGGGGACAATGAGCAGTTCTTC.

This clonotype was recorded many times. The CDR3: CASSRPGDRVYEQYF. CDR3 nucleotides: TGTGCCAGCAGCCGCCCGGGGGACAGGGTCTACGAGCAGTACTTC. The chain recombines TRBV7-9 with TRBJ2-7; 9 bases are shared with TRBD1. V lost 5 bases and J lost 3; bases outside the gene matches: 8. The CDR3 contains 15 residues. Per germline, CDR1 SEHNR and CDR2 FQNEAQ (reference sequence). Full variable domain (missing parts from reference TRBV7-9 and TRBJ2-7): DTGVSQNPRHKITKRGQNVTFRCDPISEHNRLYWYRQTLGQGPEFLTYFQNEAQLEKSRLLSDRFSAERPKGSFSTLEIQRTEQGDSAMYLCASSRPGDRVYEQYFGPGTRLTVT.

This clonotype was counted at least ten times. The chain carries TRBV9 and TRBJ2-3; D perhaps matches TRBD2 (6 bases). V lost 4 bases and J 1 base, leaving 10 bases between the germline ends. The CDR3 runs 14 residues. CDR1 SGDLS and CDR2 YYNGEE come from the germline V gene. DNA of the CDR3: TGTGCCAGCAGCATCGGAGGGGGCACAGATACGCAGTATTTT. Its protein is CASSIGGGTDTQYF.

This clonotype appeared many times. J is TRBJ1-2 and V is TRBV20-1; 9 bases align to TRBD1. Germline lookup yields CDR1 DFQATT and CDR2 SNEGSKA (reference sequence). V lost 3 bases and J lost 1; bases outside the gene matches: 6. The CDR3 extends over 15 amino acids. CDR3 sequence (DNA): TGCAGTGCTAGCGGGACAGGGATCCTTAACTATGGCTACACCTTC. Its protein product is CSASGTGILNYGYTF.

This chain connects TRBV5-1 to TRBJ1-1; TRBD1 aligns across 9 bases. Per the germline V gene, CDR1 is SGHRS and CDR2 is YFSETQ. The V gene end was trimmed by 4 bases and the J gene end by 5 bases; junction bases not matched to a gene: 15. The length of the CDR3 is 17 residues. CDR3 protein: CASSLTGGVSRGTEAFF. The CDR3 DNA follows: TGCGCCAGCAGCCTTACAGGGGGCGTCTCTCGGGGTACTGAAGCTTTCTTT.

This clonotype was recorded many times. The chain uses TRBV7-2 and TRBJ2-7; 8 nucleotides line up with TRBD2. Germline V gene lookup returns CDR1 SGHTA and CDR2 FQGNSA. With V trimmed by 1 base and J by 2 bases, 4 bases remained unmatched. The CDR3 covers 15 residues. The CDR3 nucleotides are TGTGCCAGCAGCTTAGGTGGTAGCGGGGCCTACGAGCAGTACTTC. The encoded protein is CASSLGGSGAYEQYF.

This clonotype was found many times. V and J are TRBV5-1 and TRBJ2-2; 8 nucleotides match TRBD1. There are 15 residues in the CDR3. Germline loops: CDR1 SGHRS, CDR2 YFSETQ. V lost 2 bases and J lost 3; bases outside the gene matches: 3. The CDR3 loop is CASSLLTGDTGELFF. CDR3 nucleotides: TGCGCCAGCAGCTTACTGACAGGGGACACCGGGGAGCTGTTTTTT.

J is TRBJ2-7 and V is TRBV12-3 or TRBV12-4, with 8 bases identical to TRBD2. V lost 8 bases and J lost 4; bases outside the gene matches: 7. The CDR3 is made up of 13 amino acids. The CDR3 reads CASWQAGGYEQYF. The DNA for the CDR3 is TGTGCCAGCTGGCAGGCGGGGGGATACGAGCAGTACTTC.